This T cell receptor beta chain was profiled in a study of T cells after somatic rescue of genetic block. Germline loops: CDR1 SGHDN, CDR2 FVKESK. CDR3 length equals 11 residues. The ends were cut back, 1 base at V and 3 bases at J, with 1 base in the middle. Profiling relied on immunoSEQ multiplex PCR, and the TCRdb table lists in-frame clones only, not all of them. The sample has about 12,000 clones, around two thirds seen once. The clonotype originates from a boy younger than 18. The genes are TRBV14 and TRBJ2-7; D is unclear. The sample consisted of peripheral blood mononuclear cells (PBMCs). The CDR3, as DNA: TGTGCCAGCAGCCAAGTCTACGAGCAGTACTTC. Translating it yields CASSQVYEQYF.